This T cell receptor (beta chain) was sequenced during a study of T-cell memory formation after mild COVID-19. MiXCR, run by TCRdb on the 5' RACE reads, gives a single entry per CDR3 protein. The table lists around 130,000 distinct CDR3 sequences, about 6% of them singletons, with 2% to 2.5% in the top ten. The length of the CDR3 is 14 residues. The trim removed 1 base at V and 8 bases at J, leaving 0 bases unmatched. This clonotype was detected a few times. The chain is built from TRBV12-3 or TRBV12-4 and TRBJ2-1; 12 nucleotides match TRBD2. Input material: PBMCs or a T cell subset sorted from them (not recorded which). This TCR was sampled from an adult woman who had mild COVID-19 (a few samples of this study predate the infection). Cell type and time point are not known. The CDR3 region is CASSLGTSGDEQFF. CDR3 in DNA: TGTGCCAGCAGTTTAGGGACTAGCGGGGATGAGCAGTTCTTC.